Sequencing of this T cell receptor (beta chain) was carried out in a study of OX40 agonist ivuxolimab in advanced cancers. Study-wide findings and caveats: CD4+ and CD8+ blood T cells expanded clonally by week 6 at 0.1 to 3.0 mg/kg.

V was trimmed by 3 bases and J by 7 bases, leaving 8 bases between them. The length of the CDR3 is 12 residues. The germline CDR1 and CDR2 sequences are SGHRS and YFSETQ. As to this clone: What it binds is not known.

Libraries were prepared by immunoSEQ multiplex PCR; TCRdb keeps only in-frame clonotypes and omits some of them. The profile shows approximately 45,000 clones, about 94% of them singletons. The chain recombines TRBV5-1 with TRBJ2-1, with a possible D match to TRBD2 (6 bases). The sequencing used CD4+ or CD8+ T cells sorted from blood, collected in a trial of the OX40 agonist ivuxolimab. This TCR was sampled from an adult with an advanced solid tumor such as melanoma, head and neck, liver or kidney cancer. This chain's CDR3 is CASSSGANEQFF. CDR3 DNA: TGCGCCAGCAGCTCGGGAGCGAATGAGCAGTTCTTC.